The clone carrying this T cell receptor beta chain was detected only a few times. The antigen remains undetermined. Each CDR3 protein is one row after TCRdb ran MiXCR on the 5' RACE reads. The sample lists approximately 250,000 distinct CDR3 sequences, about 5.2% occurring once. Per the germline V gene, CDR1 is KGHSH and CDR2 is LQKENI. The CDR3 has 13 amino acids. V lost 2 bases and J lost 3, with 7 bases in between. This entry comes from a study of T cells after yellow fever vaccination. General study results and limits: Reappearing after the booster were most of the clones from primary vaccination (about 95% CD4, 88% CD8).

This TCR derives from a man aged 18-30 years who received the YFV17D yellow fever vaccine. This chain joins TRBV18 and TRBJ2-5; D unresolved. The sample here was CD4+ T cells sorted from PBMCs, taken on the day of the yellow fever booster vaccination. The DNA for the CDR3 is TGTGCCAGCTCACCAGTGGGGAAAGAGACCCAGTACTTC. It yields the protein CASSPVGKETQYF. Drawing the rest from reference TRBV18 and TRBJ2-5, the complete variable domain is NAGVMQNPRHLVRRRGQEARLRCSPMKGHSHVYWYRQLPEEGLKFMVYLQKENIIDESGMPKERFSAEFPKEGPSILRIQQVVRGDSAAYFCASSPVGKETQYFGPGTRLLVL.